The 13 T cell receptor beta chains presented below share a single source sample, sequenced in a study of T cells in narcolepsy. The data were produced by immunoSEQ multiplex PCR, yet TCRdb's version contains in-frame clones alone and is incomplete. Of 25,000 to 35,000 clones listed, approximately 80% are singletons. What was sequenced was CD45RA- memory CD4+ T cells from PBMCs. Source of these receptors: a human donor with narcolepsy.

CDR3 nucleotides: TGTGCCAGTCGCCTGAATGGGGGGGGCTCCTACAATGAGCAGTTCTTC. It translates to CASRLNGGGSYNEQFF. The chain is built from TRBV19 and TRBJ2-1; 7 bases fit TRBD2. Germline-derived CDR1 and CDR2 are LNHDA and SQIVND (reference sequence). The CDR3 totals 16 residues. The junction had 10 bases not matched to a gene; V was cut back by 8 bases and J by 0 bases.

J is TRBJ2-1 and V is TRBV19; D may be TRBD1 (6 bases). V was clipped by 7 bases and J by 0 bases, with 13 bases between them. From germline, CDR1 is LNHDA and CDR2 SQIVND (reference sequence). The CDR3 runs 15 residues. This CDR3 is CASNKGTSSYNEQFF. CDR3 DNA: TGTGCCAGTAATAAGGGGACAAGCTCCTACAATGAGCAGTTCTTC.

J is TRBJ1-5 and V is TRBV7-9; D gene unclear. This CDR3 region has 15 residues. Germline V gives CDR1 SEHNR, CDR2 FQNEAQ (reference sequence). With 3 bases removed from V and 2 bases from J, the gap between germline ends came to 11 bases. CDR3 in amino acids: CASSLGSSGNQPQHF. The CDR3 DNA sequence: TGTGCCAGCAGCTTGGGGAGCTCGGGCAATCAGCCCCAGCATTTT.

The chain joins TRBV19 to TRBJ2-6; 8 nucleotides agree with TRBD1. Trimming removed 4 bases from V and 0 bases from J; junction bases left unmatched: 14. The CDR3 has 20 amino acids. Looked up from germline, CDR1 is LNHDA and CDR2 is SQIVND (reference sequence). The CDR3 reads CASSRLQGALSRSGANVLTF. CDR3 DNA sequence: TGTGCCAGTAGTAGACTTCAGGGGGCGCTTTCTCGCTCTGGGGCCAACGTCCTGACTTTC.

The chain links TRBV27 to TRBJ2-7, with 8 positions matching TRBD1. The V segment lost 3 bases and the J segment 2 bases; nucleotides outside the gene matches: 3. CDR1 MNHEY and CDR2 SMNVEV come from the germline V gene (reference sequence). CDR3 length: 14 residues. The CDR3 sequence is CASSFLQGAYEQYF. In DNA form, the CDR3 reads TGTGCCAGCAGTTTTTTACAGGGGGCCTACGAGCAGTACTTC.

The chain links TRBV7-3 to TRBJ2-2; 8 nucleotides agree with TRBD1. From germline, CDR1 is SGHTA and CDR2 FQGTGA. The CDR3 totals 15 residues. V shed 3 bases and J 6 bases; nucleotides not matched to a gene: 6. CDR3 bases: TGTGCCAGCAGCTTCTGGACAGGGATGGCCGGGGAGCTGTTTTTT. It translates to CASSFWTGMAGELFF.

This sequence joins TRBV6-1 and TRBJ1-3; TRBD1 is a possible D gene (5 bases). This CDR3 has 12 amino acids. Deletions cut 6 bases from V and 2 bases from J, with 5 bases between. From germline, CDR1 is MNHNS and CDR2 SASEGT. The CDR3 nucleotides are TGTGCCAGCAGAGGGGCTGGAAACACCATATATTTT. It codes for CASRGAGNTIYF.

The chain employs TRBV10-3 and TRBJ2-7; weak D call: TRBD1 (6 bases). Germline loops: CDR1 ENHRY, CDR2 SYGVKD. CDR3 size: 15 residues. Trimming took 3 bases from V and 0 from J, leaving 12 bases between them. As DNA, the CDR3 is TGTGCCATCAGTGATACAGGGACCCGCTCCTACGAGCAGTACTTC. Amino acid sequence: CAISDTGTRSYEQYF.

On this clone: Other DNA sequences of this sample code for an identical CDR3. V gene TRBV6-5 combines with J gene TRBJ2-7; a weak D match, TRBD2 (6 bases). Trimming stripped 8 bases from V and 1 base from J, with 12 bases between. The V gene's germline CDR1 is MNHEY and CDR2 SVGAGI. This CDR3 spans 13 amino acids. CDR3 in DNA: TGTGCCAGCTCGCGGGACGGATCCTACGAGCAGTACTTC. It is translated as CASSRDGSYEQYF.

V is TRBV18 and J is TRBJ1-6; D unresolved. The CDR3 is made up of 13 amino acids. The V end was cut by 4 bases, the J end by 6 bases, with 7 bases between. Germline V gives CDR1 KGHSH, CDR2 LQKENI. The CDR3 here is CASSQGINSPLHF. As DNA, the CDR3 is TGTGCCAGCTCACAGGGTATTAATTCACCCCTCCACTTT.

CDR3 in amino acids: CASLPGRVGQPQHF. The CDR3 DNA reads TGTGCCAGTCTGCCAGGGAGGGTGGGACAGCCCCAGCATTTT. The chain has TRBV19 and TRBJ1-5; tentatively, D is TRBD1 (5 bases). Germline loops: CDR1 LNHDA, CDR2 SQIVND (reference sequence). Trimming removed 8 bases from V and 7 bases from J, with 18 bases in between. This CDR3 region has 14 residues.

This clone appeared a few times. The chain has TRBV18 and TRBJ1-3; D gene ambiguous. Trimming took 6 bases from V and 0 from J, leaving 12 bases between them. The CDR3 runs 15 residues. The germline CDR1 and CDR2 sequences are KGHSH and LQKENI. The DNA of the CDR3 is TGTGCCAGCTCCCCGAGGATGAACTCTGGAAACACCATATATTTT. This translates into CASSPRMNSGNTIYF.

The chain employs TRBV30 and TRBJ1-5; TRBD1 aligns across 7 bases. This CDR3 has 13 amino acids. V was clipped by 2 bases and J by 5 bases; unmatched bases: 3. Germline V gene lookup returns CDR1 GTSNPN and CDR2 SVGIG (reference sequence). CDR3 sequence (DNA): TGTGCCTGGAGTCGCACAGGGGATCAGCCCCAGCATTTT. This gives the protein CAWSRTGDQPQHF.